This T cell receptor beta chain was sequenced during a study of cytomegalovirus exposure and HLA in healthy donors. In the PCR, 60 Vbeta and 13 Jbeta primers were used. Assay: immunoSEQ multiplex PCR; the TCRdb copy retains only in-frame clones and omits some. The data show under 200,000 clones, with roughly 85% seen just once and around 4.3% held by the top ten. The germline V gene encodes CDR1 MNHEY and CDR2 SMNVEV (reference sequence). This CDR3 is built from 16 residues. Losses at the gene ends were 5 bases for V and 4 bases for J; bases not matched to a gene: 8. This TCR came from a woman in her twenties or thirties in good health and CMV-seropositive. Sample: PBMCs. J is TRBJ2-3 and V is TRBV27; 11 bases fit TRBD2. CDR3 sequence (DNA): TGTGCCAGCAGTACGAGACTAGCGGGAACGGCAGATACGCAGTATTTT. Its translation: CASSTRLAGTADTQYF.